This TCR beta chain derives from a study of post-analysis software for immune sequencing data. Overall study context: Both relapsing-remitting and secondary progressive multiple sclerosis featured among the disease courses, as did progressive-relapsing multiple sclerosis. Regarding the study as a whole: There were a handful of TRBV segments more frequent in patients than controls, and TRBV5-6, TRBV5-1 and TRBV20-1 were among them.

The authors incorporated unique molecular identifiers into the TCR beta cDNA libraries. TCRdb used MiXCR to reprocess the PCR reads, holding one entry per CDR3 protein. In the table there are roughly 410,000 distinct CDR3 sequences, roughly 35% of which are singletons. Trimming took 6 bases from V and 6 from J, leaving 12 bases between them. Germline V gene sequence: CDR1 KGHSH, CDR2 LQKENI. The CDR3 length is 13 residues. This clonotype was counted a few times. What it binds is unknown. This receptor was identified in a girl aged 10 to 17 with multiple sclerosis. The chain links TRBV18 to TRBJ2-1; no definite D call. The sample taken for sequencing was blood. Here the CDR3 reads CASSIRTGNEQFF. In DNA, the CDR3 is TGTGCCAGCTCGATACGCACGGGCAATGAGCAGTTCTTC.